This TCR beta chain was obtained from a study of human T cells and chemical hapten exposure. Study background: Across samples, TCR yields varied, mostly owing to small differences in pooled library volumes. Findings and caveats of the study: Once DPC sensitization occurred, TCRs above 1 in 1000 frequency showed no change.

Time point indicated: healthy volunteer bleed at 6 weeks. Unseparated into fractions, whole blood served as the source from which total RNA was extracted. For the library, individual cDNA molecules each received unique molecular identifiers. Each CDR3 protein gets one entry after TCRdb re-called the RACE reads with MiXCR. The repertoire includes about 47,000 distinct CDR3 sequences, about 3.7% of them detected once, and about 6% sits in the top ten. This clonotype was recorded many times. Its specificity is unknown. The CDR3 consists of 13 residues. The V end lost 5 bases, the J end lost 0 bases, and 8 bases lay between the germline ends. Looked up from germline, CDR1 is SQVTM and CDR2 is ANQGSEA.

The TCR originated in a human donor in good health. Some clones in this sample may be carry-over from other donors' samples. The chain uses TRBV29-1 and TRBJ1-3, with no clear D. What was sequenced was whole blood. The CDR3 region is CSVTQSSGNTIYF. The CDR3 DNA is TGCAGCGTTACCCAGAGCTCTGGAAACACCATATATTTT.